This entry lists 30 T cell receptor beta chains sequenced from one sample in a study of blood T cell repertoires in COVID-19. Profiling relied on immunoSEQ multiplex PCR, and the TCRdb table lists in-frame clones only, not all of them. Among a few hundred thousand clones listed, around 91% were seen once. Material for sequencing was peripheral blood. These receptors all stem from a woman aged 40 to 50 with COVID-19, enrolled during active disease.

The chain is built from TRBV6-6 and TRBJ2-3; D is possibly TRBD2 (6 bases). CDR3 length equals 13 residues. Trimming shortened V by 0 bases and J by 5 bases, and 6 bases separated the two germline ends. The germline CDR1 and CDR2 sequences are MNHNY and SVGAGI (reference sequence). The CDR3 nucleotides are TGTGCCAGCAGTTACTCAGCGGGAGATACGCAGTATTTT. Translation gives CASSYSAGDTQYF.

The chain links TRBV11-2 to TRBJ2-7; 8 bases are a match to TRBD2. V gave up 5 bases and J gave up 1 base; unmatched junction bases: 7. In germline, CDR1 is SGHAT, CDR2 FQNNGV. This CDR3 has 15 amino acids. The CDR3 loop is CASSPGGVRSYEQYF. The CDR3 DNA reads TGTGCCAGCAGCCCGGGGGGGGTTCGGTCCTACGAGCAGTACTTC.

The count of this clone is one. The CDR3 loop reads CASSPGPLSGQGRNEQFF. In nucleotides, the CDR3 is TGTGCCAGCAGCCCAGGCCCATTGTCGGGACAGGGTCGCAATGAGCAGTTCTTC. The rearrangement links TRBV7-9 to TRBJ2-1, with 9 bases aligning to TRBD1. The CDR3 is made up of 18 amino acids. After removal of 5 bases from V and 6 bases from J, the junction contained 17 bases not matched to a gene. CDR1 is SEHNR and CDR2 is FQNEAQ in the germline V gene (reference sequence).

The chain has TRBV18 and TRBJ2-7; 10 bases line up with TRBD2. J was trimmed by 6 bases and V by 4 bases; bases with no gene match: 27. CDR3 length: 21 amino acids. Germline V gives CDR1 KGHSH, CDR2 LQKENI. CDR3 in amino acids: CASSLINTGASGSYRPLEQYF. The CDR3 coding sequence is TGTGCCAGCTCACTTATAAACACGGGGGCTAGCGGGAGTTACCGACCCCTCGAGCAGTACTTC.

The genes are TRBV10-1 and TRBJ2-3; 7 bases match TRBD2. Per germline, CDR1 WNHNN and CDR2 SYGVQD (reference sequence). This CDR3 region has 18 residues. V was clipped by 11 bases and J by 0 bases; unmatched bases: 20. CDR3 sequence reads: CARPRGLGPPLSTDTQYF. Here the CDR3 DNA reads TGCGCCCGTCCCCGTGGACTAGGACCGCCCCTTAGCACAGATACGCAGTATTTT.

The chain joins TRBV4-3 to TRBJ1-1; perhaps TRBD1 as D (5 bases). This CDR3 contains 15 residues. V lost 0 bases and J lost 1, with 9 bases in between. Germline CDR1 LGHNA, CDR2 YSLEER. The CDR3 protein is CASSQEQASNTEAFF. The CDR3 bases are TGCGCCAGCAGCCAAGAACAGGCGTCGAACACTGAAGCTTTCTTT.

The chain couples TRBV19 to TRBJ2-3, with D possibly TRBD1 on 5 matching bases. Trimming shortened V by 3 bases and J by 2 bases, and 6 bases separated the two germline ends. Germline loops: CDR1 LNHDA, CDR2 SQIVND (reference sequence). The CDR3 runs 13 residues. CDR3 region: CASSIGATDTQYF. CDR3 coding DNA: TGTGCCAGTAGTATTGGGGCCACAGATACGCAGTATTTT.

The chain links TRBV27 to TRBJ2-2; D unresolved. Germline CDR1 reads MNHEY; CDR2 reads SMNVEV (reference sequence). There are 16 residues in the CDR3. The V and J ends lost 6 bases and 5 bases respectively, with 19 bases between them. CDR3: CASSRGMSLHTGELFF. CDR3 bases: TGTGCCAGCAGCCGCGGAATGTCATTGCATACCGGGGAGCTGTTTTTT.

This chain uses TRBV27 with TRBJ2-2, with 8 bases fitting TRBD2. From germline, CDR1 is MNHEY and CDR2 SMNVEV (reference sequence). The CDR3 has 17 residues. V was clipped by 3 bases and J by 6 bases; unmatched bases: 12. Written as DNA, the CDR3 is TGTGCCAGCAGTTTCTTGCGGGAGGCCCTAAAACCCGGGGAGCTGTTTTTT. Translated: CASSFLREALKPGELFF.

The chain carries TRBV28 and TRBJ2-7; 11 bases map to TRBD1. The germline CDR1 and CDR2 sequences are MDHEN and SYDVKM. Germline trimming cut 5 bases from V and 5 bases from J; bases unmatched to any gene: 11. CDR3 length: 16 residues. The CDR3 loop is CASSQRGQGVRHEQYF. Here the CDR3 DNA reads TGTGCCAGCAGTCAAAGGGGACAGGGGGTAAGGCACGAGCAGTACTTC. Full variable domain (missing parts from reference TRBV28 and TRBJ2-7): DVKVTQSSRYLVKRTGEKVFLECVQDMDHENMFWYRQDPGLGLRLIYFSYDVKMKEKGDIPEGYSVSREKKERFSLILESASTNQTSMYLCASSQRGQGVRHEQYFGPGTRLTVT.

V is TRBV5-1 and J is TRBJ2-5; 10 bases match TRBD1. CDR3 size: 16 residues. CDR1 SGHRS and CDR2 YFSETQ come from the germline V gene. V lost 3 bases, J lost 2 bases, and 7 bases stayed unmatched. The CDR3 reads CASSSPGQGIQETQYF. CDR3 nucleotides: TGCGCCAGCAGCTCCCCGGGACAGGGGATTCAAGAGACCCAGTACTTC.

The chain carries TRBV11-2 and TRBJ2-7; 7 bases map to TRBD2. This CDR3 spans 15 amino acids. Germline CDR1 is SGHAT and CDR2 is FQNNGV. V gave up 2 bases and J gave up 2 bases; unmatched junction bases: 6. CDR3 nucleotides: TGTGCCAGCAGCTTATCTCAGCGGGGTACCTACGAGCAGTACTTC. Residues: CASSLSQRGTYEQYF.

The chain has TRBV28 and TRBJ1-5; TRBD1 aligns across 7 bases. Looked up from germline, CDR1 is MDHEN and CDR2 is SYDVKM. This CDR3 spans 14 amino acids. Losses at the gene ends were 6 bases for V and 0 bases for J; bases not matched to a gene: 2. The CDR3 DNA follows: TGTGCCAGCAGGGGACAGTATAGCAATCAGCCCCAGCATTTT. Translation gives CASRGQYSNQPQHF.

The CDR3 region is CASTEMGLDTEAFF. CDR3 DNA: TGTGCCAGCACCGAGATGGGCTTGGACACTGAAGCTTTCTTT. The chain joins TRBV5-6 to TRBJ1-1; D not certain. Germline CDR1 and CDR2: SGHDT and YYEEEE. V dropped 6 bases and J dropped 3 bases, with 15 bases sitting between them. The CDR3 covers 14 residues.

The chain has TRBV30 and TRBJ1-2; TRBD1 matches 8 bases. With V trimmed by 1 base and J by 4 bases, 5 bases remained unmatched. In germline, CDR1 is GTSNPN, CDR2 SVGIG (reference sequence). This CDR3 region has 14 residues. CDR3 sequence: CAWSALTGVYGYTF. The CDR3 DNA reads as TGTGCCTGGAGTGCTCTGACAGGGGTCTATGGCTACACCTTC.

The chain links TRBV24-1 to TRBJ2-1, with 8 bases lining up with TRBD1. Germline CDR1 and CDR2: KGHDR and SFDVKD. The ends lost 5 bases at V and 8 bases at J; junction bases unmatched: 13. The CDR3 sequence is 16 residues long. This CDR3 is CATSAFTGQGEDEQFF. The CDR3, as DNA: TGTGCCACCAGTGCTTTTACTGGACAGGGAGAAGATGAGCAGTTCTTC.

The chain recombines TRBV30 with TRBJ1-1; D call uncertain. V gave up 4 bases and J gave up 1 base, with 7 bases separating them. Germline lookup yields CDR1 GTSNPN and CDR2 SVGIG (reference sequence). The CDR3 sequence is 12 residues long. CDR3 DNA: TGTGCCTGGATGGGCCCGAACACTGAAGCTTTCTTT. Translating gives CAWMGPNTEAFF.

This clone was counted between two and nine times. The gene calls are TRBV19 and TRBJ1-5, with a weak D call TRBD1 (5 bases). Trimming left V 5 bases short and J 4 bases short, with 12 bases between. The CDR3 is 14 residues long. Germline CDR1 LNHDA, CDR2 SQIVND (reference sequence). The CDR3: CASSPAQGNQPQHF. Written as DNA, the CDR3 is TGTGCCAGTAGTCCCGCCCAGGGAAATCAGCCCCAGCATTTT.

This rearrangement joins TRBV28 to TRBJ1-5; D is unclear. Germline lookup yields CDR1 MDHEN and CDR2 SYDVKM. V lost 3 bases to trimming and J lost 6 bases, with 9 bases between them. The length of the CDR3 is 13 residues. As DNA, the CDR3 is TGTGCCAGCAGTTTCCGGGGTCCTCAGCCCCAGCATTTT. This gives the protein CASSFRGPQPQHF.

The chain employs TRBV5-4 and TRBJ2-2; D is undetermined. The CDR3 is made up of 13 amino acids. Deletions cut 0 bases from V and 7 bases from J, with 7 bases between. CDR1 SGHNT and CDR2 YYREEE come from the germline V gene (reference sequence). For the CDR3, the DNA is TGTGCCAGCAGCTTGGTGTCAAACGGGGAGCTGTTTTTT. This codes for CASSLVSNGELFF.

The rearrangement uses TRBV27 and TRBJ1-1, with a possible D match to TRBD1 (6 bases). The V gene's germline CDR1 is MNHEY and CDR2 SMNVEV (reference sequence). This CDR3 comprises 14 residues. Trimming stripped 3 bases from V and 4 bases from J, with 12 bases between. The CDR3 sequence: CASSFLGAGTEAFF. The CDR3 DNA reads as TGTGCCAGCAGTTTTCTGGGGGCCGGCACTGAAGCTTTCTTT.

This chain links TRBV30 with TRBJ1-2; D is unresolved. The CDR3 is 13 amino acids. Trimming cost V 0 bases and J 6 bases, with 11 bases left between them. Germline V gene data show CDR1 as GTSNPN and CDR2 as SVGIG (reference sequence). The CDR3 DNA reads TGTGCCTGGAGTGTTTCGCAGATTGATGGCTACACCTTC. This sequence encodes CAWSVSQIDGYTF.

The CDR3 DNA reads TGTGCCAGTAGTCCCCAGACAGGGAACACTGAAGCTTTCTTT. Its translation is CASSPQTGNTEAFF. This sequence joins TRBV19 and TRBJ1-1, with D tentatively TRBD1 (6 bases). Germline V CDR1 and CDR2: LNHDA, SQIVND (reference sequence). The CDR3 runs 14 residues. V lost 5 bases and J lost 1, with 11 bases in between.

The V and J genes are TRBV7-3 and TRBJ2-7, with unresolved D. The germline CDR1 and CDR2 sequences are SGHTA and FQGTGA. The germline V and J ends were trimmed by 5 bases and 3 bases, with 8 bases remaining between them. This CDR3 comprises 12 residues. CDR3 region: CASSPTGYEQYF. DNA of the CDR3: TGTGCCAGCAGCCCCACCGGCTACGAGCAGTACTTC. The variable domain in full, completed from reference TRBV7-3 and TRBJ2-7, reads GAGVSQTPSNKVTEKGKYVELRCDPISGHTALYWYRQSLGQGPEFLIYFQGTGAADDSGLPNDRFFAVRPEGSVSTLKIQRTERGDSAVYLCASSPTGYEQYFGPGTRLTVT.

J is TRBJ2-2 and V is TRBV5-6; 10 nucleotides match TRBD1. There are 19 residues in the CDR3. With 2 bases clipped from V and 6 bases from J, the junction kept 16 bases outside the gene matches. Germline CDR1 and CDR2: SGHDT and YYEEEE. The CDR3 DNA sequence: TGTGCCAGCAGCTTCCATGTTGACAGGGGGCGCCGGTTTGCCGGGGAGCTGTTTTTT. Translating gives CASSFHVDRGRRFAGELFF.

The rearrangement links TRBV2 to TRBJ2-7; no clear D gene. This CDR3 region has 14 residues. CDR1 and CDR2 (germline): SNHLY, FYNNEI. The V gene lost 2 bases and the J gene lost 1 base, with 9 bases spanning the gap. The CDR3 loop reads CASSETGTSYEQYF. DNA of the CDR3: TGTGCCAGCAGTGAAACGGGTACTTCCTACGAGCAGTACTTC.

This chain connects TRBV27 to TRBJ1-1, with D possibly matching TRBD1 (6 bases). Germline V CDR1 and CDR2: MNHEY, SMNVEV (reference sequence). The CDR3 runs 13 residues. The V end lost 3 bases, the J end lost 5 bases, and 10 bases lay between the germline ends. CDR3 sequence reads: CASSFNRETEAFF. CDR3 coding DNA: TGTGCCAGCAGTTTTAACAGGGAGACTGAAGCTTTCTTT.

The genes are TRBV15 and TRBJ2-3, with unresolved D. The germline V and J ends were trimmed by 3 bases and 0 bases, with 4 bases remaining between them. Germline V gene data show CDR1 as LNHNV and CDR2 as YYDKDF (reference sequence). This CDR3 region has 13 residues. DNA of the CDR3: TGTGCCACCAGCAGGACTAGCACAGATACGCAGTATTTT. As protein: CATSRTSTDTQYF. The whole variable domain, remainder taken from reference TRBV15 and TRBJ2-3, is DAMVIQNPRYQVTQFGKPVTLSCSQTLNHNVMYWYQQKSSQAPKLLFHYYDKDFNNEADTPDNFQSRRPNTSFCFLDIRSPGLGDTAMYLCATSRTSTDTQYFGPGTRLTVL.

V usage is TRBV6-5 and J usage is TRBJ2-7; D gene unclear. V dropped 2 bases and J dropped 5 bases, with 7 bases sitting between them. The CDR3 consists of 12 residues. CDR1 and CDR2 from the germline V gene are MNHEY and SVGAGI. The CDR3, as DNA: TGTGCCAGCAGTTACGATAGAGACGAGCAGTACTTC. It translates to CASSYDRDEQYF.

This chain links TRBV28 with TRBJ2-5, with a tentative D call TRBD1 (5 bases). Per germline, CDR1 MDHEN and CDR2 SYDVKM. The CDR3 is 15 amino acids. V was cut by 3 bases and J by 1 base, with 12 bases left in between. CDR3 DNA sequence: TGTGCCAGCAGTTTTAAAGGGGCGTTCCAAGAGACCCAGTACTTC. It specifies CASSFKGAFQETQYF.